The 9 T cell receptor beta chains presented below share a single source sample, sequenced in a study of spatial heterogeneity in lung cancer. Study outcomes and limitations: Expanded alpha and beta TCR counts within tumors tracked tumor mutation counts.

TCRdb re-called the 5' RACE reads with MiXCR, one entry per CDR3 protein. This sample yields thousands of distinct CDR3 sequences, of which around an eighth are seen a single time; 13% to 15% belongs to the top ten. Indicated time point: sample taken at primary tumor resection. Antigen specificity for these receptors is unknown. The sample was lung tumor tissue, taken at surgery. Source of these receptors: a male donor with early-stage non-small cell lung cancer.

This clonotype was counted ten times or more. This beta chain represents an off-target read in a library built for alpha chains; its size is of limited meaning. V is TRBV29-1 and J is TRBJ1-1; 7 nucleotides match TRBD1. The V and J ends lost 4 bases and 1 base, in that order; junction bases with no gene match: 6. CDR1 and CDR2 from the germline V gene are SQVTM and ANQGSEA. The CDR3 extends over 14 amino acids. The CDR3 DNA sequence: TGCAGCGTTGTGCGAGGGACAGCGAACACTGAAGCTTTCTTT. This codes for CSVVRGTANTEAFF. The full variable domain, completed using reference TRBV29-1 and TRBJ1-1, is SAVISQKPSRDICQRGTSLTIQCQVDSQVTMMFWYRQQPGQSLTLIATANQGSEATYESGFVIDKFPISRPNLTFSTLTVSNMSPEDSSIYLCSVVRGTANTEAFFGQGTRLTVV.

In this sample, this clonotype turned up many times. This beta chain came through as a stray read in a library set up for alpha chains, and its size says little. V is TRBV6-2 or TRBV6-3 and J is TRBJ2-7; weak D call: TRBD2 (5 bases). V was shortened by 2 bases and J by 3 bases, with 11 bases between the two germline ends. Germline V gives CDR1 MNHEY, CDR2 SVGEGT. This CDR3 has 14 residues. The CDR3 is CASSYLGGIYEQYF. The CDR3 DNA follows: TGTGCCAGCAGTTACCTCGGAGGAATCTACGAGCAGTACTTC.

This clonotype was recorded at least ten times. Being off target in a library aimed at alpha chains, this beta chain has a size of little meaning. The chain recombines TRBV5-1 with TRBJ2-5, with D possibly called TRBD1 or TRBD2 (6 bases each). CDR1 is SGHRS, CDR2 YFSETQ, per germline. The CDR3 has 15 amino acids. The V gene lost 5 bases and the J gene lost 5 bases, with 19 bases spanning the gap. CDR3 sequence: CASSSGALVEETQYF. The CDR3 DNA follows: TGCGCCAGCAGTTCGGGGGCGTTAGTAGAGGAGACCCAGTACTTC. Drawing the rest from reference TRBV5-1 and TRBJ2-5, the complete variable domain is KAGVTQTPRYLIKTRGQQVTLSCSPISGHRSVSWYQQTPGQGLQFLFEYFSETQRNKGNFPGRFSGRQFSNSRSEMNVSTLELGDSALYLCASSSGALVEETQYFGPGTRLLVL.

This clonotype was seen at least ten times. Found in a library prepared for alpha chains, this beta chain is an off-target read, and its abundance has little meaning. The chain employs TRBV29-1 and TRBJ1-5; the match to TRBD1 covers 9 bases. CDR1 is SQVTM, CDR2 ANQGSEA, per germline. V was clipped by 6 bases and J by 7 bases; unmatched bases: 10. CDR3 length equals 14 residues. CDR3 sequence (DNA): TGCAGCGTGGGTTCCGGGACAGGGAACCAGCCCCAGCATTTT. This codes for CSVGSGTGNQPQHF.

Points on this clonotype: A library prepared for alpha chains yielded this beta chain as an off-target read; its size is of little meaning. The CDR3 loop reads CASSFWVTGGNTGELFF. CDR3 in DNA: TGTGCCAGCAGTTTTTGGGTGACAGGGGGCAACACCGGGGAGCTGTTTTTT. The chain recombines TRBV28 with TRBJ2-2; 10 nucleotides match TRBD1. The germline V gene encodes CDR1 MDHEN and CDR2 SYDVKM. This CDR3 is built from 17 residues. V shed 3 bases and J 2 bases; nucleotides not matched to a gene: 6. The whole variable domain, filled in from reference TRBV28 and TRBJ2-2, reads DVKVTQSSRYLVKRTGEKVFLECVQDMDHENMFWYRQDPGLGLRLIYFSYDVKMKEKGDIPEGYSVSREKKERFSLILESASTNQTSMYLCASSFWVTGGNTGELFFGEGSRLTVL.

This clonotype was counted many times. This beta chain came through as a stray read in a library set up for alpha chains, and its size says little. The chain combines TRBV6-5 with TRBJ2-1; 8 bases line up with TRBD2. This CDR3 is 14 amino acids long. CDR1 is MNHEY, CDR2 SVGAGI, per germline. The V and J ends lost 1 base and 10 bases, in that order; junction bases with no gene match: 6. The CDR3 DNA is TGTGCCAGCAGTTACTTGCCTAGCGGGTCGGAGCAGTTCTTC. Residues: CASSYLPSGSEQFF.

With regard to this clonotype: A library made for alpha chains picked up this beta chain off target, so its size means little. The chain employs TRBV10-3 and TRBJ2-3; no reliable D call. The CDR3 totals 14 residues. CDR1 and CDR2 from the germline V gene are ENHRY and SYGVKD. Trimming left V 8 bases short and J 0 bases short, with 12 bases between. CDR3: CAIGGSRSTDTQYF. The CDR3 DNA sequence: TGTGCCATCGGTGGCTCTAGAAGCACAGATACGCAGTATTTT.

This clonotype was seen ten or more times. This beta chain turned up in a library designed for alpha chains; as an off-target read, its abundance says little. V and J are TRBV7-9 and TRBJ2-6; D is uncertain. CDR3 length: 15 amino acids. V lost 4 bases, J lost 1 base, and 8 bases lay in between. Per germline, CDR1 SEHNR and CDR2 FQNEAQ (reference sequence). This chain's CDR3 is CASSSGNSGANVLTF. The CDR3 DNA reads TGTGCCAGCAGCTCCGGTAATTCTGGGGCCAACGTCCTGACTTTC.

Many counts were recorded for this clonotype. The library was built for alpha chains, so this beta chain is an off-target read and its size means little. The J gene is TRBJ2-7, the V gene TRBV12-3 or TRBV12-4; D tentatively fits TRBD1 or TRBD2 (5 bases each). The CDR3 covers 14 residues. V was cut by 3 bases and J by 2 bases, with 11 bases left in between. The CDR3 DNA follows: TGTGCCAGCAGTTTTGGGACGATGACCTACGAGCAGTACTTC. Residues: CASSFGTMTYEQYF.